The text below deals with one T cell receptor (beta chain). Germline CDR1 is SGHNT and CDR2 is YYREEE (reference sequence). The CDR3 contains 15 residues. Trimming stripped 0 bases from V and 6 bases from J, with 15 bases between. These data belong to a study of blood T cell repertoires in COVID-19. The protocol was immunoSEQ multiplex PCR, while the TCRdb copy is restricted to in-frame clones and leaves out a portion. The repertoire has 200,000 to 250,000 clones, approximately 80% of them found once; the top ten carry about 15%. The TCR sequence derives from a man in his forties who had recovered from COVID-19. Sequences were obtained from PBMCs or T cells enriched from blood (not recorded which). The rearrangement links TRBV5-4 to TRBJ1-1; D remains unclear. CDR3 residues: CASSLGNPTFAEAFF. CDR3 bases: TGTGCCAGCAGCTTGGGGAACCCGACTTTCGCTGAAGCTTTCTTT.